Here is one T cell receptor beta chain with its context. This specimen comes from a study of CD8+CD57+ T cells in acquired aplastic anemia. Using genomic DNA as the template, TCR beta VDJ and CDR3 profiling was carried out. MiXCR, applied by TCRdb to the reads, yields one record per CDR3 protein. Here the sample spans roughly 80,000 distinct CDR3 sequences, about three quarters being singletons. Sequencing involved patients with CD8+CD57+ cell expansion previously shown by flow cytometry. Among the patients, all had severe acquired aplastic anemia. By the time of blood sampling, patients had still received no therapy. The TCR originated in a human donor with aplastic anemia. Sequenced: sorted CD4+, CD8+, or CD8+CD57+ T cells (not recorded which) from PBMCs.

The CDR3: CASSYLGQSGTYNEQFF. The CDR3 DNA reads as TGTGCCAGCAGTTACTTGGGACAGTCAGGAACCTACAATGAGCAGTTCTTC. The chain couples TRBV6-2 or TRBV6-3 to TRBJ2-1; 7 positions match TRBD1. V lost 1 base to trimming and J lost 2 bases; unmatched junction nucleotides: 8. The CDR3 sequence is 17 residues long. Germline V gene sequence: CDR1 MNHEY, CDR2 SVGEGT.